This T cell receptor beta chain was sequenced for a study of radiation and T cells in renal cell carcinoma. Broader study findings: Without pretreatment biopsies, baseline tumor clonotype presence was undetermined. From baseline, blood top tumor clonotypes peaked at 2 weeks post-radiation.

Note on this clone: What it binds is unknown.

The CDR3 sequence is 14 residues long. Germline loops: CDR1 GTSNPN, CDR2 SVGIG (reference sequence). Trimming stripped 0 bases from V and 10 bases from J, with 13 bases between. This table comes from immunoSEQ multiplex PCR, and its TCRdb copy is limited to in-frame clones, with some not included. The data hold about 26,000 clones, with about 84% observed a single time. Described time point: blood 2 weeks post-SBRT. The treatment denotes: 15 Gy SBRT to primary tumor, nephrectomy 4 weeks later. After SBRT, blood was collected at 2 and 4 weeks, plus baseline. The patient's renal cell carcinoma had clear cell pathology.

Specimen: blood, collected from a patient whose treatment included radiotherapy and nephrectomy. The chain couples TRBV30 to TRBJ2-6, with D hard to call. This clonotype was obtained from a man aged 55 to 70 with renal cell carcinoma. The CDR3 loop reads CAWSVSSTANVLTF. For the CDR3, the DNA is TGTGCCTGGAGTGTATCCTCTACCGCGAACGTCCTGACTTTC. The complete variable domain, with remaining parts taken from reference TRBV30 and TRBJ2-6, reads SQTIHQWPATLVQPVGSPLSLECTVEGTSNPNLYWYRQAAGRGLQLLFYSVGIGQISSEVPQNLSASRPQDRQFILSSKKLLLSDSGFYLCAWSVSSTANVLTFGAGSRLTVL.